The 21 T cell receptor beta chains below were found in one sample sequenced in a study of control samples from healthy donors and cancer patients (dated by TCRdb to the early 2020s). Library construction relied on the immunoSEQ multiplex PCR assay. This is the immuneACCESS table as TCRdb keeps it, with only in-frame sequences that have V and J called. A part of the clones is gone; compared with another copy, unresolved V genes explain less than half, and the rest is unexplained. This sample lists roughly 400,000 clones; approximately 92% were detected once. 5.5% to 7.5% of the sample is taken by the ten largest. The sample comprised PBMCs. The origin of the receptors is a man in his forties with head and neck cancer.

This clone has a single count. The gene calls are TRBV6-5 and TRBJ1-1, with 9 nucleotides matching TRBD1. The CDR3 totals 14 residues. V dropped 6 bases and J dropped 5; count of bases not matched to a gene: 7. CDR1 is MNHEY, CDR2 SVGAGI, per germline. In nucleotides, the CDR3 is TGTGCCAGCAGGCGTCCCGGGACAGGGACTGAAGCTTTCTTT. This sequence encodes CASRRPGTGTEAFF.

V gene TRBV27 combines with J gene TRBJ2-7; D is unresolved. Germline CDR1 MNHEY, CDR2 SMNVEV (reference sequence). Between the trimmed V and J ends, which lost 0 bases and 0 bases, there was a span of 6 bases. The CDR3 runs 14 residues. CDR3 bases: TGTGCCAGCAGTTTATCTAGGTTCTCCTACGAGCAGTACTTC. It specifies CASSLSRFSYEQYF.

V usage is TRBV6-4 and J usage is TRBJ2-1, with 8 nucleotides matching TRBD2. CDR1 is MRHNA and CDR2 is SNTAGT in the germline V gene. CDR3 size: 15 residues. V lost 6 bases, J lost 6 bases, and 10 bases stayed unmatched. The CDR3 loop reads CASSMTGGATNEQFF. DNA of the CDR3: TGTGCCAGCAGCATGACCGGGGGGGCCACCAATGAGCAGTTCTTC.

A word on this clone: The junction departs from germline at one end; a sequencing error may be responsible. The chain is built from TRBV11-2 and TRBJ2-2, with 7 bases that match TRBD2. Germline CDR1 and CDR2: SGHAT and FQNNGV. This CDR3 region has 15 residues. The CDR3 reads CPSSLLGGDPGELFF. The CDR3 nucleotides are TGTCCCAGCAGCTTATTGGGGGGGGACCCCGGGGAGCTGTTTTTT.

The chain carries TRBV25-1 and TRBJ1-1; TRBD1 might be the D (6 bases). Germline loops: CDR1 MGHDK, CDR2 SYGVNS. Trimming cost V 2 bases and J 5 bases, with 18 bases left between them. The CDR3 covers 16 residues. CDR3 in DNA: TGTGCCAGCAGTGAACACGAGCCGGGGGCTACGACTGAAGCTTTCTTT. The encoded protein is CASSEHEPGATTEAFF.

This rearrangement joins TRBV10-2 to TRBJ2-7; 9 nucleotides match TRBD1. The germline gives CDR1 WSHSY, CDR2 SAAADI. With 6 bases clipped from V and 3 bases from J, the junction kept 6 bases outside the gene matches. The CDR3 has 14 amino acids. In DNA form, the CDR3 reads TGCGCCAGCAGCGGGACAGGGAATATCTACGAGCAGTACTTC. It translates to CASSGTGNIYEQYF.

The rearrangement links TRBV6-6 to TRBJ2-7, with 8 bases fitting TRBD1. The CDR3 length is 15 residues. The V gene's germline CDR1 is MNHNY and CDR2 SVGAGI (reference sequence). V was clipped by 2 bases and J by 5 bases; unmatched bases: 8. The CDR3 DNA reads as TGTGCCAGCAGTTACCCGGGGCAGGGGGCGAACGAGCAGTACTTC. Translation: CASSYPGQGANEQYF.

The table lists this clone with a count of one. The chain links TRBV27 to TRBJ2-2, with D possibly TRBD1 on 6 matching bases. From germline, CDR1 is MNHEY and CDR2 SMNVEV (reference sequence). Between the trimmed V and J ends, which lost 2 bases and 1 base, there was a span of 8 bases. The CDR3 is 15 residues long. CDR3 region: CASSLPRGNTGELFF. The CDR3 bases are TGTGCCAGCAGTTTACCCAGGGGGAACACCGGGGAGCTGTTTTTT.

The chain employs TRBV5-1 and TRBJ1-4; 11 positions agree with TRBD1. J gave up 8 bases and V 3 bases, and 6 bases lay outside the gene matches. The CDR3 totals 15 residues. Germline V gene sequence: CDR1 SGHRS, CDR2 YFSETQ. The CDR3 DNA is TGCGCCAGCAGCTCCGCCGGGACAGGGGGAGAAAAACTGTTTTTT. This gives the protein CASSSAGTGGEKLFF.

V gene TRBV12-3 or TRBV12-4 combines with J gene TRBJ2-5; unclear D gene. V was trimmed by 3 bases and J by 4 bases, leaving 9 bases between them. CDR3 length: 13 amino acids. In nucleotides, the CDR3 is TGTGCCAGCAGTTTTGGGGTTGGAGAGACCCAGTACTTC. It is translated as CASSFGVGETQYF.

This chain joins TRBV5-5 and TRBJ1-2, with TRBD1 matching 7 bases. The V segment lost 4 bases and the J segment 3 bases; nucleotides outside the gene matches: 6. Germline V gene lookup returns CDR1 SGHKS and CDR2 YYEKEE (reference sequence). The CDR3 runs 14 residues. CDR3 in amino acids: CASSPEGGDYGYTF. The CDR3 nucleotides are TGTGCCAGCAGCCCCGAAGGGGGCGACTATGGCTACACCTTC.

This clone appeared once. The chain is built from TRBV6-2 or TRBV6-3 and TRBJ1-5; 10 nucleotides agree with TRBD1. Germline CDR1 MNHEY, CDR2 SVGEGT. CDR3 size: 15 residues. V was clipped by 0 bases and J by 7 bases; unmatched bases: 3. Here the CDR3 DNA reads TGTGCCAGCAGTTACTCGACAGGGGGCGGGCAGCCCCAGCATTTT. The encoded protein is CASSYSTGGGQPQHF.

V is TRBV5-1 and J is TRBJ1-1; TRBD1 might be the D (6 bases). Trimming shortened V by 1 base and J by 10 bases, and 17 bases separated the two germline ends. This CDR3 is 14 amino acids long. Germline-derived CDR1 and CDR2 are SGHRS and YFSETQ. For the CDR3, the DNA is TGCGCCAGCAGCTTGCATTACAGGGACTTAGGAGCTTTCTTT. Encoded protein: CASSLHYRDLGAFF. Full variable domain (outside the CDR3, taken from reference TRBV5-1 and TRBJ1-1): KAGVTQTPRYLIKTRGQQVTLSCSPISGHRSVSWYQQTPGQGLQFLFEYFSETQRNKGNFPGRFSGRQFSNSRSEMNVSTLELGDSALYLCASSLHYRDLGAFFGQGTRLTVV.

The chain uses TRBV4-1 and TRBJ2-7; D may be TRBD1 (5 bases). The CDR3 is made up of 16 amino acids. V was trimmed by 3 bases and J by 7 bases, leaving 22 bases between them. Germline assignment: CDR1 MGHRA and CDR2 YSYEKL. CDR3 bases: TGCGCCAGCAGCCAGGTAGGGTCAGGGCCCCCTGGAGAGCAGTACTTC. This translates into CASSQVGSGPPGEQYF.

Relative to its sample, this clone is medium-sized. The rearrangement joins TRBV5-1 to TRBJ2-7, with 11 bases fitting TRBD1. The CDR3 sequence is 15 residues long. Germline V gene data show CDR1 as SGHRS and CDR2 as YFSETQ. V shed 2 bases, J shed 5 bases, and the junction held 6 bases outside the gene matches. CDR3 sequence: CASSFGTGGINEQYF. CDR3 sequence (DNA): TGCGCCAGCAGCTTTGGGACAGGGGGGATCAACGAGCAGTACTTC.

The CDR3 sequence: CASSLERANTGELFF. The CDR3 DNA sequence: TGTGCCAGCAGCTTAGAAAGGGCGAACACCGGGGAGCTGTTTTTT. The chain combines TRBV7-2 with TRBJ2-2; no firm D call. Trimming left V 1 base short and J 0 bases short, with 6 bases between. CDR3 length equals 15 residues. Germline loops: CDR1 SGHTA, CDR2 FQGNSA.

The chain carries TRBV6-2 or TRBV6-3 and TRBJ1-5; no definite D call. The germline V and J ends were trimmed by 6 bases and 7 bases, with 13 bases remaining between them. CDR1 is MNHEY and CDR2 is SVGEGT in the germline V gene. The CDR3 loop spans 13 amino acids. CDR3 in amino acids: CASSLNRDQPQHF. DNA for the CDR3: TGTGCCAGCAGCCTTAACCGAGACCAGCCCCAGCATTTT.

The chain is built from TRBV3-1 (or the pseudogene TRBV3-2) and TRBJ1-2; 7 positions match TRBD1. Trimming took 3 bases from V and 4 from J; bases not matched to a gene: 11. The germline CDR1 and CDR2 sequences are LGHDT and YNNKEL (reference sequence). The CDR3 has 16 amino acids. CDR3: CASSHPRPGQPYGYTF. CDR3 in DNA: TGTGCCAGCAGCCACCCTCGACCGGGACAGCCCTATGGCTACACCTTC.

This chain connects TRBV5-1 to TRBJ2-2; no clear D. The length of the CDR3 is 15 residues. Trimming took 6 bases from V and 4 from J, leaving 16 bases between them. Germline loops: CDR1 SGHRS, CDR2 YFSETQ. The CDR3 DNA reads as TGCGCCAGCACCGACGCCCGTTCGAGCACCGGGGAGCTGTTTTTT. As protein: CASTDARSSTGELFF.

The rearrangement links TRBV27 to TRBJ2-3; D gene ambiguous. In germline, CDR1 is MNHEY, CDR2 SMNVEV (reference sequence). This CDR3 contains 15 residues. V shed 0 bases and J shed 3 bases, with 10 bases lying between them. CDR3 DNA: TGTGCCAGCAGTTTATCACCCCTAAGGACAGATACGCAGTATTTT. Its translation: CASSLSPLRTDTQYF.

The chain employs TRBV29-1 and TRBJ2-7; TRBD1 is a possible D gene (6 bases). The ends were cut back, 6 bases at V and 1 base at J, with 13 bases in the middle. The germline CDR1 and CDR2 sequences are SQVTM and ANQGSEA. The CDR3 loop spans 13 amino acids. In DNA, the CDR3 is TGCAGCGTACAATCCAGGGGTTCCTACGAGCAGTACTTC. It encodes CSVQSRGSYEQYF.